The present TCR beta chain was sequenced within a study of CD8+ T cells in alopecia areata. cDNA prepared by RNA extraction and subsequent reverse transcription served as the template for sequencing. Assay used: immunoSEQ multiplex PCR; TCRdb lists only in-frame clones, some missing. Of approximately 280,000 clones in the sample, over 45% were seen once. Treatment meaning: oral pan-JAK inhibitor, 5-10 mg twice daily. Sorted populations comprised CD4+ and CD8+ T cells obtained from PBMCs. Germline V lookup: CDR1 SGHTA, CDR2 FQGNSA. V gave up 4 bases and J gave up 4 bases, with 11 bases separating them. The CDR3 consists of 14 residues.

This sequence originates from a human donor with alopecia areata. V usage is TRBV7-2 and J usage is TRBJ2-1; D might be TRBD1 or TRBD2, each matching 5 bases. The specimen comprised CD4+ T cells sorted from blood, sampled at week 24, from a patient treated with tofacitinib. Here the CDR3 reads CASSSGTNYNEQFF. In DNA, the CDR3 is TGTGCCAGCAGCTCCGGGACGAATTACAATGAGCAGTTCTTC.